This TCR beta chain originates from a study of blood T cell repertoires in COVID-19. Original analysis: The assay estimated nucleated cells by amplifying reference gene primers. This table comes from immunoSEQ multiplex PCR, and its TCRdb copy is limited to in-frame clones, with some not included. V and J calls and clone size are copied from that table; D and trimming were computed from the DNA. The sample includes approximately 32,000 clones, around 86% of them seen just once. V lost 0 bases, J lost 5 bases, and 3 bases stayed unmatched. This CDR3 has 14 amino acids. CDR1 is SGHVS, CDR2 FQNEAQ, per germline.

This receptor was taken from a man aged 55-75 years with active COVID-19. The J gene is TRBJ2-5, the V gene TRBV7-8, with 7 bases fitting TRBD2. Sequencing used peripheral blood. Here the CDR3 DNA reads TGTGCCAGCAGCTTAGCCGGCGGGAGTGAGACCCAGTACTTC. Its protein product is CASSLAGGSETQYF. The full variable domain, its missing parts supplied by reference TRBV7-8 and TRBJ2-5, is GAGVSQSPRYKVAKRGQDVALRCDPISGHVSLFWYQQALGQGPEFLTYFQNEAQLDKSGLPSDRFFAERPEGSVSTLKIQRTQQEDSAVYLCASSLAGGSETQYFGPGTRLLVL.